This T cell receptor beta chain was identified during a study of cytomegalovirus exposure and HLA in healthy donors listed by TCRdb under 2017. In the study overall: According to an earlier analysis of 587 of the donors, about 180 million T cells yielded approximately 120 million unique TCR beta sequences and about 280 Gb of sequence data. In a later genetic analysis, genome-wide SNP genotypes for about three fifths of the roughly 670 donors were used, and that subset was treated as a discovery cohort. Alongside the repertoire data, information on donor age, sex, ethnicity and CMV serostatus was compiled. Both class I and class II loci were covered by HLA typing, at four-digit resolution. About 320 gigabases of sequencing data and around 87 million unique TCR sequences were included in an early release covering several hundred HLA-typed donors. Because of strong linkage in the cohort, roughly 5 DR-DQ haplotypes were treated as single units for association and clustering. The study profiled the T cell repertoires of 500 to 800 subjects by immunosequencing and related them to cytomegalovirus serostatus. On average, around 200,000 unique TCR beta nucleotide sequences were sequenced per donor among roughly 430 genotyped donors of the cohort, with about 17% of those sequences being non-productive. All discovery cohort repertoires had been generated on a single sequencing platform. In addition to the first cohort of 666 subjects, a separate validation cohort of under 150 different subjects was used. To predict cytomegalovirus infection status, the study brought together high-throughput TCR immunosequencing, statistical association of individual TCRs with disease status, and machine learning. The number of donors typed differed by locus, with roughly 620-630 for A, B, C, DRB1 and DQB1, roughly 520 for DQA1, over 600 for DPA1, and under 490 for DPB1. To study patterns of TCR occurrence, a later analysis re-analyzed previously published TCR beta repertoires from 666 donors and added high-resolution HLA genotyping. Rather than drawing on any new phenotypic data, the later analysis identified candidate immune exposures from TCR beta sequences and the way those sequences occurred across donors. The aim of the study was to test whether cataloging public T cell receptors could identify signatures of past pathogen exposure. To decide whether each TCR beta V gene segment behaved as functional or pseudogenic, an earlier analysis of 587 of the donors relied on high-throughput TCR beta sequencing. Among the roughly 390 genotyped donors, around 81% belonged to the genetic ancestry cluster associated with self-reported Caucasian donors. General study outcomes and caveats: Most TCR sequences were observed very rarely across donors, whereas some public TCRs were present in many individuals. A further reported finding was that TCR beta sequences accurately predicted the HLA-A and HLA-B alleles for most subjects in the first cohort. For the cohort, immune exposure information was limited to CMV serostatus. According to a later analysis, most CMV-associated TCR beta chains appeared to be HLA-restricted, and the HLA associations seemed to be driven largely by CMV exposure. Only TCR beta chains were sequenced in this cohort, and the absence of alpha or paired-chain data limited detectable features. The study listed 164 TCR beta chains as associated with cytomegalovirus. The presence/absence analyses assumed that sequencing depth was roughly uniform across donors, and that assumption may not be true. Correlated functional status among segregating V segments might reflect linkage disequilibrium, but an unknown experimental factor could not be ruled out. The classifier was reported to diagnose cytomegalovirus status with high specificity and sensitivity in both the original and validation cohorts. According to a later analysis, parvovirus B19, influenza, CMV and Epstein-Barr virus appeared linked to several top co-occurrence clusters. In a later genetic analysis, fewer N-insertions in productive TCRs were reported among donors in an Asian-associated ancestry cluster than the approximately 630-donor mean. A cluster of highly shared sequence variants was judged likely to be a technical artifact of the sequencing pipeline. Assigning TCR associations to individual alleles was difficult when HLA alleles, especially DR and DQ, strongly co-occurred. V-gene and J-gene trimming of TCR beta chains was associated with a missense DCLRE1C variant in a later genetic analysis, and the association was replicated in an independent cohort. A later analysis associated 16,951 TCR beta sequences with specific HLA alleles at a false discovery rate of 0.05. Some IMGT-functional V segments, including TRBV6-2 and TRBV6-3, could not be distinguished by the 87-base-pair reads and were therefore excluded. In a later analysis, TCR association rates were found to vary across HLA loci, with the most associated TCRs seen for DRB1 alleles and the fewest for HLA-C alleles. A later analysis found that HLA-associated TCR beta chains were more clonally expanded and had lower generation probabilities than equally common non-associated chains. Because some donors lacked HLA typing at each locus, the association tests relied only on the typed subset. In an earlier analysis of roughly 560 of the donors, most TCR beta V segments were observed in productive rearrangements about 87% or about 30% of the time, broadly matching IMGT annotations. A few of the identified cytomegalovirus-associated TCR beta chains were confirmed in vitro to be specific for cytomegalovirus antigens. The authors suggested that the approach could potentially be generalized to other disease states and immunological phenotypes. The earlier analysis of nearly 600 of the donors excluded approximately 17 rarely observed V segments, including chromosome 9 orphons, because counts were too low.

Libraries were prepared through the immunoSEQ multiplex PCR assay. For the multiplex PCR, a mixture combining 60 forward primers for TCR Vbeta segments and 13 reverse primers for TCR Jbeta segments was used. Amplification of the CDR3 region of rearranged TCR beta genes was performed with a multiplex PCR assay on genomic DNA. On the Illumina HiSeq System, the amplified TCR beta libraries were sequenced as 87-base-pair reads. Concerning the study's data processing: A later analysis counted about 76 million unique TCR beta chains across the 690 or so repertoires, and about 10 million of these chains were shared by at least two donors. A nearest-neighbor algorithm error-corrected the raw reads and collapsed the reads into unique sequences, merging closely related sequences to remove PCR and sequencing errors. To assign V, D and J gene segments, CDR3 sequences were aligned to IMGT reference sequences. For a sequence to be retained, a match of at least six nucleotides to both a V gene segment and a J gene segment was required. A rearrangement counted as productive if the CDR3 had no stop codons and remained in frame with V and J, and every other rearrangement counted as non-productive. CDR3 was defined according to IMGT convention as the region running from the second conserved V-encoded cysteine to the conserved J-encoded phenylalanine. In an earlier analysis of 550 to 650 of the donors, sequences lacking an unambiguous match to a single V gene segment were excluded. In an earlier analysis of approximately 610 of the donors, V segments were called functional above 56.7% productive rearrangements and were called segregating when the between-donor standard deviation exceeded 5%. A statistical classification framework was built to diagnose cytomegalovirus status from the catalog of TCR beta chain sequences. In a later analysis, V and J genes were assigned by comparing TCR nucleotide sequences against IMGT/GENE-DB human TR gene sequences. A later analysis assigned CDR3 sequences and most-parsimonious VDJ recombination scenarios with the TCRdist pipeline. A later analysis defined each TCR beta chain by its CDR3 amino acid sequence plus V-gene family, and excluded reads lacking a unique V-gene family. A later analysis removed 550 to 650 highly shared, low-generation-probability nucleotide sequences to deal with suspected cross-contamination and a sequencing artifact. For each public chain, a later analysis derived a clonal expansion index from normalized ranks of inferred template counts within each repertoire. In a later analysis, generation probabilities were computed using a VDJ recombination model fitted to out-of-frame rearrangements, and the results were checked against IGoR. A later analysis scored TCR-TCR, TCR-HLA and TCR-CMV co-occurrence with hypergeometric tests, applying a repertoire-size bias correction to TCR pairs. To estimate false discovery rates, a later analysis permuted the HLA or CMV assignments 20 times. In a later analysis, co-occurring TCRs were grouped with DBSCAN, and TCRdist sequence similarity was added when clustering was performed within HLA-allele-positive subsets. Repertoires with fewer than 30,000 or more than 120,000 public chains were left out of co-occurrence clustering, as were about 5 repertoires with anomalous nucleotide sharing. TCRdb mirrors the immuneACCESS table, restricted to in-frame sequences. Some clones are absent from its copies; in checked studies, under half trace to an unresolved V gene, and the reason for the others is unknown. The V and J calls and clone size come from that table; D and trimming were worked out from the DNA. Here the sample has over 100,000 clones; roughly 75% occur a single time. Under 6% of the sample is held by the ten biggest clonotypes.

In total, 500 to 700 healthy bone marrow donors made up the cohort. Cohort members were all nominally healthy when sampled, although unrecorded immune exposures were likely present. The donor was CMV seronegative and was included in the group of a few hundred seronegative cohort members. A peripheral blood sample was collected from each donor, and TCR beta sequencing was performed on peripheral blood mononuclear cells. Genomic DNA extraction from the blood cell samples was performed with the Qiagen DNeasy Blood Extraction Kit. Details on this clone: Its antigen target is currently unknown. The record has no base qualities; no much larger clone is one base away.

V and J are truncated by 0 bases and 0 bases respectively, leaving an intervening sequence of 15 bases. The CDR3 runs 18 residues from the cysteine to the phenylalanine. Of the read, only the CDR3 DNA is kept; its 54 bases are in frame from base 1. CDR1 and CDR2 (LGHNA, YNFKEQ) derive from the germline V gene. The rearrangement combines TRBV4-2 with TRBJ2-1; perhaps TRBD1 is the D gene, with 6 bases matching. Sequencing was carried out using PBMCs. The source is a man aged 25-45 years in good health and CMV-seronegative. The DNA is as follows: TGTGCCAGCAGCCAAGATGTAAAGGGACAAAACTCCTACAATGAGCAGTTCTTC. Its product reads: CASSQDVKGQNSYNEQFF.